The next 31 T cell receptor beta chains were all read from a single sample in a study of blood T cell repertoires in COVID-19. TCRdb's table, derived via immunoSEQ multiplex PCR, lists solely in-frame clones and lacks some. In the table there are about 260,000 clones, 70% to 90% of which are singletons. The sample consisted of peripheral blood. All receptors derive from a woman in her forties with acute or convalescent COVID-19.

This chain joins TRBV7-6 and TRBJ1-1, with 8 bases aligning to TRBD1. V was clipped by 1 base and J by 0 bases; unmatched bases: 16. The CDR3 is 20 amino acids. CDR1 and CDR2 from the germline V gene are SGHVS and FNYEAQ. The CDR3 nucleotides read TGTGCCAGCAGCTTAGACCGGGACAGGCCCTACGAGGGAATGAACACTGAAGCTTTCTTT. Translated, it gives CASSLDRDRPYEGMNTEAFF. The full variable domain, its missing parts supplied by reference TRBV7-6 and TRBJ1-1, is GAGVSQSPRYKVTKRGQDVALRCDPISGHVSLYWYRQALGQGPEFLTYFNYEAQQDKSGLPNDRFSAERPEGSISTLTIQRTEQRDSAMYRCASSLDRDRPYEGMNTEAFFGQGTRLTVV.

The CDR3 is CAIRREAPGGYTF. The CDR3 region has the DNA TGTGCCATCAGAAGGGAGGCCCCAGGGGGCTACACCTTC. This sequence joins TRBV10-3 and TRBJ1-2; maybe TRBD1 (5 bases). The CDR3 runs 13 residues. Germline V gene sequence: CDR1 ENHRY, CDR2 SYGVKD. V was trimmed by 6 bases and J by 8 bases, leaving 16 bases between them.

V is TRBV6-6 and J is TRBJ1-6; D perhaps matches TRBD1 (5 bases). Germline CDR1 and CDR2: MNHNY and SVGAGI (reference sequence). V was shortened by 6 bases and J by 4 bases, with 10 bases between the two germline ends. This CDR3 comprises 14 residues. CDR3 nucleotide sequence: TGTGCCAGCAGCCCCCGGGGGTATAATTCACCCCTCCACTTT. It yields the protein CASSPRGYNSPLHF.

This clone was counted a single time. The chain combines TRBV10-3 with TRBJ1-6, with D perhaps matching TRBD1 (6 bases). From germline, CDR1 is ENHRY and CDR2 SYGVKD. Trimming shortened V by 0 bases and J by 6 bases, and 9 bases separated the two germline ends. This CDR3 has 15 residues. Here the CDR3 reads CAISESTQGNSPLHF. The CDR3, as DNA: TGTGCCATCAGTGAGTCGACACAGGGTAATTCACCCCTCCACTTT.

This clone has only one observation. CDR3 DNA sequence: TGCGCCAGCAGCTTGGTTTGGACAGGGGTCGGAACACTGGATACGCAGTATTTT. Its protein product is CASSLVWTGVGTLDTQYF. The gene calls are TRBV5-1 and TRBJ2-3; the match to TRBD1 covers 9 bases. CDR3 length equals 18 residues. From germline, CDR1 is SGHRS and CDR2 YFSETQ. The trim removed 0 bases at V and 6 bases at J, leaving 14 bases unmatched.

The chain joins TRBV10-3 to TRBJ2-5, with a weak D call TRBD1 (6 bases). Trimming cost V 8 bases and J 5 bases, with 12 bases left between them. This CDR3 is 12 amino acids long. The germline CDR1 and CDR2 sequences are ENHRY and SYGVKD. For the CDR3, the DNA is TGTGCCATCGGGGGCAGGCCCGAGACCCAGTACTTC. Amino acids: CAIGGRPETQYF.

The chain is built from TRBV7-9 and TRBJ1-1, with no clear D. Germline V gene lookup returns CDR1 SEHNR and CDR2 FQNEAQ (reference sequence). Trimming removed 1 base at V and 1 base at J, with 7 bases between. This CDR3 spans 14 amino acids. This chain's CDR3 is CASSLGSWNTEAFF. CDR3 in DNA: TGTGCCAGCAGCTTAGGCAGTTGGAACACTGAAGCTTTCTTT.

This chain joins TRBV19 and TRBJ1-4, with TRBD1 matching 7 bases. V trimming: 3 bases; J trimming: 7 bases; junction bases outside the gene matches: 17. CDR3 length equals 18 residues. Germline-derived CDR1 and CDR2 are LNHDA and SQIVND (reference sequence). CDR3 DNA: TGTGCCAGTAGTATTCTAGAGCCTTCACGACAGGGCCGTGAAAAACTGTTTTTT. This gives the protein CASSILEPSRQGREKLFF.

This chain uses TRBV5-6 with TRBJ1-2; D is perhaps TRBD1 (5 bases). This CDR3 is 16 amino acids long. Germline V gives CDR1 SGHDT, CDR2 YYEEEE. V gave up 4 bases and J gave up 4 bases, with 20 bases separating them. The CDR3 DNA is TGTGCCAGCAGCCCGTCCCCCGTGGGGGGTCGCTATGGCTACACCTTC. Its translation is CASSPSPVGGRYGYTF.

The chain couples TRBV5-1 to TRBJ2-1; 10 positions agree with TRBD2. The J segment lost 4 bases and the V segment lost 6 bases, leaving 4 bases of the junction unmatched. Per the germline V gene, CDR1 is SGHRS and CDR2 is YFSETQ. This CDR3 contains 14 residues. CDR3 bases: TGCGCCAGCACAAGCGGGGGGGAGTACAATGAGCAGTTCTTC. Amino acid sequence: CASTSGGEYNEQFF.

The CDR3 is CASSLGGIVELFF. CDR3 DNA sequence: TGTGCCAGCTCACTCGGGGGGATCGTGGAGCTGTTTTTT. This chain links TRBV18 with TRBJ2-2, with 7 bases lining up with TRBD2. Germline CDR1 reads KGHSH; CDR2 reads LQKENI. J was trimmed by 10 bases and V by 4 bases; bases with no gene match: 6. This CDR3 spans 13 amino acids.

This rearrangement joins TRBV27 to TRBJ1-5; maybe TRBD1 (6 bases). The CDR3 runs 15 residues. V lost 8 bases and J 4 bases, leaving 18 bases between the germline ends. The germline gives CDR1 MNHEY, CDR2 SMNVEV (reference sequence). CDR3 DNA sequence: TGTGCCAGCTCGAGGGGGGGTTCGAGGAATCAGCCCCAGCATTTT. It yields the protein CASSRGGSRNQPQHF.

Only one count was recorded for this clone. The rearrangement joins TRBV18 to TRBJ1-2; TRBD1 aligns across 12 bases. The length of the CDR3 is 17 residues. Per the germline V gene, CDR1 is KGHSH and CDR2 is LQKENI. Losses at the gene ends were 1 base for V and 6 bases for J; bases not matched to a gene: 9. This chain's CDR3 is CASSPRRGTGGDNGYTF. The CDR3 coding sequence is TGTGCCAGCTCACCACGGCGGGGGACAGGGGGCGATAATGGCTACACCTTC.

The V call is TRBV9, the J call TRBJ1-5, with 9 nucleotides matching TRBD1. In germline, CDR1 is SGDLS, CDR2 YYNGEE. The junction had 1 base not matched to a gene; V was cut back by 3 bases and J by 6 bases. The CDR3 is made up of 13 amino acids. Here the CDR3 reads CASSGGQGQPQHF. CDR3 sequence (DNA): TGTGCCAGCAGCGGGGGACAGGGTCAGCCCCAGCATTTT.

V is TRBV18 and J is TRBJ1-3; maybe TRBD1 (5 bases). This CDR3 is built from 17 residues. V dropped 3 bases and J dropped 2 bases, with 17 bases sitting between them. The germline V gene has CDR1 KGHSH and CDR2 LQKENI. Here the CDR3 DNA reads TGTGCCAGCTCACCTAATTCAGGGCAGGCCACTGGAAACACCATATATTTT. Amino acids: CASSPNSGQATGNTIYF.

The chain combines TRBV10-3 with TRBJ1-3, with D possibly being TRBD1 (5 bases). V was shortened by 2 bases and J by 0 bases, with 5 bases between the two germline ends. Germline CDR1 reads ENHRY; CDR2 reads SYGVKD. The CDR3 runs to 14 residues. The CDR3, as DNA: TGTGCCATCAGTGAGGGGGCCTCTGGAAACACCATATATTTT. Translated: CAISEGASGNTIYF.

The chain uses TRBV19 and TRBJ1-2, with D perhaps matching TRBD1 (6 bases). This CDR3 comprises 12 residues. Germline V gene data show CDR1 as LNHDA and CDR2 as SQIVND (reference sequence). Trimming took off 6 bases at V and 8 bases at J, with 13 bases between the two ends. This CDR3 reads CASSWTVGGYTF. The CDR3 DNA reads TGTGCCAGTAGCTGGACAGTGGGGGGCTACACCTTC.

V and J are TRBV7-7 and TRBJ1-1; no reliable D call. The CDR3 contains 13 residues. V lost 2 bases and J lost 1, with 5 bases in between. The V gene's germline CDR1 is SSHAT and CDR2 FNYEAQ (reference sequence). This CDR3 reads CASSLSENTEAFF. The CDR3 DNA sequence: TGTGCCAGCAGCTTATCAGAGAACACTGAAGCTTTCTTT.

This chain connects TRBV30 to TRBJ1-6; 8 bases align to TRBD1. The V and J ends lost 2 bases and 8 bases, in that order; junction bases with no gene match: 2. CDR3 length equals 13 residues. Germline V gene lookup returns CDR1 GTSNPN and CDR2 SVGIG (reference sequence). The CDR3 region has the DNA TGTGCCTGGAGTACAGGGGGTTATTCACCCCTCCACTTT. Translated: CAWSTGGYSPLHF.

CDR3 sequence (DNA): TGTGCCTGGAGTGGACCGACAGGGAACGATCAGCCCCAGCATTTT. Translation: CAWSGPTGNDQPQHF. The gene calls are TRBV30 and TRBJ1-5, with 7 bases that match TRBD1. The CDR3 has 15 amino acids. The V gene end was trimmed by 1 base and the J gene end by 5 bases; junction bases not matched to a gene: 8. Germline CDR1 GTSNPN, CDR2 SVGIG (reference sequence).

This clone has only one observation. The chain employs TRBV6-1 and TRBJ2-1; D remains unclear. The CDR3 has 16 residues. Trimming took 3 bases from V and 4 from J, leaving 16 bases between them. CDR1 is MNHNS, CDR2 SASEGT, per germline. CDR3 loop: CASSEARQIPYNEQFF. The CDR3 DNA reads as TGTGCCAGCAGTGAGGCGAGACAAATTCCTTACAATGAGCAGTTCTTC.

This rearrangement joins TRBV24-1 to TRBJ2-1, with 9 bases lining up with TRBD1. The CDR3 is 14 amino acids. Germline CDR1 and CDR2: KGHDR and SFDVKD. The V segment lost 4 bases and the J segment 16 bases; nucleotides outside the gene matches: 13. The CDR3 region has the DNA TGTGCCACCAGTGACCCTTATAACGGACAGGGGAATTTCTTC. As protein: CATSDPYNGQGNFF.

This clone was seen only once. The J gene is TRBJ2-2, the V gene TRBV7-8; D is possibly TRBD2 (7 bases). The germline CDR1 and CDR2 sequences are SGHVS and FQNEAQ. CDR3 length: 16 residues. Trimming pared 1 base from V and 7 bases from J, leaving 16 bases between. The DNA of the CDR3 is TGTGCCAGCAGCTTAGTGGGGGGGGCCGAATTCGGGGAGCTGTTTTTT. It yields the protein CASSLVGGAEFGELFF.

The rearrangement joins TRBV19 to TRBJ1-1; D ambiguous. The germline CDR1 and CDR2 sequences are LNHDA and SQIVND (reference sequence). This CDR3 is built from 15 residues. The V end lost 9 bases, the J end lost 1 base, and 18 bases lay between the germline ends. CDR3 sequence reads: CASGVLRVGNTEAFF. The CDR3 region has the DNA TGTGCCAGCGGGGTTCTCCGTGTCGGGAACACTGAAGCTTTCTTT.

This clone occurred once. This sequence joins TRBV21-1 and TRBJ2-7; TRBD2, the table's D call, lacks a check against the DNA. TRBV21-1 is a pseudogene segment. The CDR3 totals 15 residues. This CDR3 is CASSNERRSSYEQYV. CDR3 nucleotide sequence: TGTGCCAGCAGCAATGAGAGGCGCAGCTCCTACGAGCAGTACGTC.

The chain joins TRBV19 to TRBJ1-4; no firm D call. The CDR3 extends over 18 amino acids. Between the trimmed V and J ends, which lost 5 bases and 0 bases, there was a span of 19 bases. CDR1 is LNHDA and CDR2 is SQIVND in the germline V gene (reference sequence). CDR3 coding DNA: TGTGCCAGTAGTTTGACCCCACACTGGGCAGCAACTAATGAAAAACTGTTTTTT. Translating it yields CASSLTPHWAATNEKLFF.

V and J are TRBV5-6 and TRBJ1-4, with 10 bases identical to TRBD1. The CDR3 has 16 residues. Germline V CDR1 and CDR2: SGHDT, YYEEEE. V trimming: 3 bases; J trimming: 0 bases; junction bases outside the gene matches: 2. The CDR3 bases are TGTGCCAGCAGCTCTGGACAGGGGGCAACTAATGAAAAACTGTTTTTT. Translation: CASSSGQGATNEKLFF.

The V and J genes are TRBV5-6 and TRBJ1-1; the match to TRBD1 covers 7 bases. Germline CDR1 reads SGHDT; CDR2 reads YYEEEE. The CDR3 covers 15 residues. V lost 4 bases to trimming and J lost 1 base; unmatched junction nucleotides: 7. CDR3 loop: CASSKVTGWNTEAFF. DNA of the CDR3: TGTGCCAGCAGCAAAGTGACAGGGTGGAACACTGAAGCTTTCTTT.

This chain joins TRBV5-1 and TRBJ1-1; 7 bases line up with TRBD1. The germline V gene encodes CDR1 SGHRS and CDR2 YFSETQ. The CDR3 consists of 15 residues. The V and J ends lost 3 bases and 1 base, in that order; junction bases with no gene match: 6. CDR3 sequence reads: CASSWGTAGNTEAFF. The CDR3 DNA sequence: TGCGCCAGCAGCTGGGGGACAGCGGGGAACACTGAAGCTTTCTTT.

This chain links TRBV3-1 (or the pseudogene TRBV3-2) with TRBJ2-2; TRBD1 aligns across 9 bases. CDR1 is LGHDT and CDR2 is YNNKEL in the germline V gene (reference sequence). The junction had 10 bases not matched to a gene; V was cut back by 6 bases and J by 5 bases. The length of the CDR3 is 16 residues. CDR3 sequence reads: CASSHLTGQGTGELFF. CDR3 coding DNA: TGTGCCAGCAGTCACCTAACGGGACAGGGAACCGGGGAGCTGTTTTTT.

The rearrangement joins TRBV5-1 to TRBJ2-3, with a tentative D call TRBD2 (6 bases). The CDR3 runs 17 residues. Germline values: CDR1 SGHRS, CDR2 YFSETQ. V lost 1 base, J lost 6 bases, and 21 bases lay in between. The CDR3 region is CASSLSLRERLADTQYF. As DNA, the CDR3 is TGCGCCAGCAGCTTGAGCCTCCGCGAAAGGCTAGCGGATACGCAGTATTTT.